This is a list of T cell receptor beta chains from one sample in a study of shared clonotypes between healthy human individuals. This table comes from immunoSEQ multiplex PCR, and its TCRdb copy is limited to in-frame clones, with some not included. The sample shows roughly 1,500,000 clones, around 98.5% of them seen only once. The material sequenced was naive CD4+ T cells sorted from blood. The receptor set was obtained from a young man in good health. CDR3s include the opening cysteine and the closing phenylalanine or tryptophan. The D gene is left open where the match is weak. Clone size is not always given. Where it is, it says once, few, many or a class for expanded clones.

>TRBJ2-3|TRBV10-2|NA|NA
CATALNTQYF
TGCGCGACTGCCCTGAATACGCAGTATTTT
>TRBJ2-1|TRBV5-1|TRBD2|NA
CASSLGAGTSYNEQFF
TGCGCCAGCAGCTTGGGGGCCGGGACTAGTTACAATGAGCAGTTCTTC
>TRBJ2-7|TRBV28|NA|NA
CASSLVSPYEQYF
TGTGCCAGCAGTTTAGTGAGTCCCTACGAGCAGTACTTC
>TRBJ2-1|TRBV11-3|NA|NA
CASSFPGNSEQFF
TGTGCCAGCAGCTTCCCGGGGAACAGTGAGCAGTTCTTC
>TRBJ2-1|TRBV4-3|NA|NA
CASSQDFGRPWSYNEQFF
TGCGCCAGCAGCCAAGACTTCGGGAGACCCTGGTCCTACAATGAGCAGTTCTTC
>TRBJ2-2|TRBV5-5|NA|NA
CASSFYRGEGLPGELFF
TGTGCCAGCAGCTTTTACAGGGGAGAGGGACTTCCCGGGGAGCTGTTTTTT
>TRBJ1-4|TRBV5-1|NA|NA
CASNRGGAQEKLFF
TGCGCCAGCAATCGTGGTGGGGCACAAGAAAAACTGTTTTTT
>TRBJ1-2|TRBV6-1|NA|NA
CASSEVSWGGYTF
TGTGCCAGCAGTGAAGTGAGCTGGGGCGGCTACACCTTC
>TRBJ2-2|TRBV9|NA|NA
CASSVVGAPNTGELFF
TGTGCCAGCAGCGTAGTGGGGGCCCCGAACACCGGGGAGCTGTTTTTT
>TRBJ2-7|TRBV28|NA|NA
CASRRTGSSYEQYF
TGTGCCAGCAGGCGAACAGGTTCCTCCTACGAGCAGTACTTC
>TRBJ2-1|TRBV5-1|TRBD2|NA
CASSLVPSGNDEQFF
TGCGCCAGCAGCTTGGTGCCTAGCGGGAATGATGAGCAGTTCTTC
>TRBJ2-3|TRBV7-3|NA|once
CASSLSITDTQYF
TGTGCCAGCAGCTTAAGCATCACAGATACGCAGTATTTT
>TRBJ2-1|TRBV5-1|TRBD1|NA
CASSSGQGDPYNEQFF
TGCGCCAGCAGCTCGGGACAGGGAGACCCCTACAATGAGCAGTTCTTC
>TRBJ1-4|TRBV4-1|NA|NA
CASSQVPGANEKLFF
TGCGCCAGCAGCCAAGTTCCCGGGGCTAATGAAAAACTGTTTTTT
>TRBJ2-1|TRBV5-4|TRBD2|NA
CASSQKRDSTYNEQFF
TGTGCCAGCAGCCAAAAGCGGGACTCGACCTACAATGAGCAGTTCTTC
>TRBJ2-1|TRBV10-3|NA|NA
CAIGLRPSYNEQFF
TGTGCCATCGGTCTGCGGCCCTCCTACAATGAGCAGTTCTTC
>TRBJ2-3|TRBV5-1|NA|once
CASRADRQGTDTQYF
TGCGCCAGCAGAGCCGATAGACAGGGCACAGATACGCAGTATTTT
>TRBJ2-5|TRBV7-8|TRBD2|NA
CASSLQASGSQETQYF
TGTGCCAGCAGCTTACAGGCTAGCGGGAGTCAAGAGACCCAGTACTTC
>TRBJ2-7|TRBV9|NA|NA
CASSVGGGLNEQYF
TGTGCCAGCAGCGTCGGTGGGGGGCTTAACGAGCAGTACTTC
>TRBJ2-7|TRBV9|NA|NA
CASSVASADYEQYF
TGTGCCAGCAGCGTAGCTAGCGCCGACTACGAGCAGTACTTC
>TRBJ2-5|TRBV18|NA|NA
CASSYRQKYQETQYF
TGTGCCAGCTCATACAGGCAAAAGTACCAAGAGACCCAGTACTTC
>TRBJ2-1|TRBV7-2|NA|NA
CASSFDWSNEQFF
TGTGCCAGCAGCTTTGATTGGTCGAATGAGCAGTTCTTC
>TRBJ1-1|TRBV12-5|TRBD1|NA
CASGLPGGTEAFF
TGTGCTAGTGGTTTACCAGGGGGCACTGAAGCTTTCTTT
>TRBJ2-7|TRBV27|TRBD1|NA
CASSYHFLPDEQGRSYEQYF
TGTGCCAGCAGTTACCACTTTCTACCAGACGAACAGGGGCGCTCCTACGAGCAGTACTTC
>TRBJ2-2|TRBV2|NA|NA
CAPLPGELFF
TGTGCCCCGTTGCCCGGGGAGCTGTTTTTT
>TRBJ2-3|TRBV28|TRBD2|NA
CASSFLAGGTGTDTQYF
TGTGCCAGCAGTTTTTTAGCGGGAGGAACGGGCACAGATACGCAGTATTTT
>TRBJ2-2|TRBV18|NA|once
CASSPPAGELFF
TGTGCCAGCTCACCACCCGCCGGGGAGCTGTTTTTT
>TRBJ2-7|TRBV25-1|TRBD2|NA
CASSEWSVTSGSPDEQYF
TGTGCCAGCAGTGAATGGTCAGTGACTAGCGGGAGTCCGGATGAGCAGTACTTC
>TRBJ1-5|TRBV15|NA|NA
CATSRDTYSNQPQHF
TGTGCCACCAGCCGGGACACCTATAGCAATCAGCCCCAGCATTTT
>TRBJ2-7|TRBV10-3|NA|NA
CAISESLDGSYEQYF
TGTGCCATCAGTGAGTCACTAGACGGCTCCTACGAGCAGTACTTC
>TRBJ1-4|TRBV18|TRBD1|once
CASSQGQTYYEKLFF
TGTGCCAGCTCACAGGGACAGACCTACTATGAAAAACTGTTTTTT
>TRBJ2-7|TRBV28|TRBD2|NA
CASKKQGSGITYEQYF
TGTGCCAGCAAAAAACAGGGTAGCGGGATAACATACGAGCAGTACTTC
>TRBJ1-1|TRBV28|TRBD1|NA
CASRTGGNTEAFF
TGTGCCAGCAGGACAGGGGGAAACACTGAAGCTTTCTTT
>TRBJ1-2|TRBV30|NA|once
CAWMGDNYGYTF
TGTGCCTGGATGGGCGATAACTATGGCTACACCTTC
>TRBJ1-1|TRBV10-3|NA|NA
CAISESGTSEAFF
TGTGCCATCAGTGAGTCTGGGACATCTGAAGCTTTCTTT
>TRBJ1-1|TRBV29-1|NA|once
CSVGGRSTEAFF
TGCAGCGTTGGGGGTAGGAGCACTGAAGCTTTCTTT
>TRBJ2-2|TRBV5-4|TRBD2|NA
CASSSRLAGGTGELFF
TGTGCCAGCAGCTCCCGACTAGCGGGAGGTACCGGGGAGCTGTTTTTT
>TRBJ2-7|TRBV6-5|NA|NA
CASSYTRQGGYEQYF
TGTGCCAGCAGTTACACGAGACAGGGAGGGTACGAGCAGTACTTC
>TRBJ2-6|TRBV5-1|NA|NA
CASSPGLRDGANVLTF
TGCGCCAGCAGCCCCGGACTTAGGGATGGGGCCAACGTCCTGACTTTC
>TRBJ2-1|TRBV5-4|NA|NA
CASSLERWGSYNEQFF
TGTGCCAGCAGCTTGGAGCGCTGGGGCTCCTACAATGAGCAGTTCTTC
>TRBJ1-1|TRBV5-4|NA|NA
CASSLGWGTLNTEAFF
TGTGCCAGCAGCTTGGGGTGGGGCACCCTGAACACTGAAGCTTTCTTT
>TRBJ2-6|TRBV5-6|NA|NA
CASSLVPLSGANVLTF
TGTGCCAGCAGCTTGGTTCCGCTCTCTGGGGCCAACGTCCTGACTTTC
>TRBJ2-2|TRBV5-5|TRBD1|NA
CASRLPGQGPTGELFF
TGTGCCAGCAGGTTGCCGGGACAGGGTCCCACCGGGGAGCTGTTTTTT
>TRBJ2-1|TRBV2|TRBD1|NA
CASGGQYNEQFF
TGTGCCAGCGGGGGACAGTACAATGAGCAGTTCTTC
>TRBJ2-7|TRBV19|TRBD2|NA
CASSVGGRASYEQYF
TGTGCCAGTAGTGTGGGTGGGAGGGCCTCCTACGAGCAGTACTTC
>TRBJ2-1|TRBV7-2|TRBD2|NA
CASSLQSPASGLYNEQFF
TGTGCCAGCAGCTTACAATCCCCCGCTAGCGGACTCTACAATGAGCAGTTCTTC
>TRBJ2-1|TRBV4-1|TRBD2|NA
CASSLLAGYNEQFF
TGCGCCAGCAGCCTACTAGCGGGTTACAATGAGCAGTTCTTC
>TRBJ2-3|TRBV28|NA|NA
CASTTSGGTGTDTQYF
TGTGCCAGCACTACTTCCGGAGGAACAGGCACAGATACGCAGTATTTT
>TRBJ2-7|TRBV6-4|TRBD2|NA
CASNPGGTVTYEQYF
TGTGCCAGCAACCCCGGGGGGACGGTCACCTACGAGCAGTACTTC
>TRBJ2-7|TRBV5-4|TRBD1|NA
CASSLAGTGYEQYF
TGTGCCAGCAGCTTGGCCGGGACAGGCTACGAGCAGTACTTC
>TRBJ1-1|TRBV2|TRBD1|NA
CASSGPGTGTEAFF
TGTGCCAGCAGTGGCCCCGGGACAGGCACTGAAGCTTTCTTT
>TRBJ2-7|TRBV27|NA|NA
CASSLSGGSYEQYF
TGTGCCAGCAGTTTATCGGGGGGATCCTACGAGCAGTACTTC
>TRBJ2-3|TRBV27|TRBD1|NA
CASSLSPGQGKITDTQYF
TGTGCCAGCAGTTTAAGCCCCGGACAGGGAAAAATTACAGATACGCAGTATTTT